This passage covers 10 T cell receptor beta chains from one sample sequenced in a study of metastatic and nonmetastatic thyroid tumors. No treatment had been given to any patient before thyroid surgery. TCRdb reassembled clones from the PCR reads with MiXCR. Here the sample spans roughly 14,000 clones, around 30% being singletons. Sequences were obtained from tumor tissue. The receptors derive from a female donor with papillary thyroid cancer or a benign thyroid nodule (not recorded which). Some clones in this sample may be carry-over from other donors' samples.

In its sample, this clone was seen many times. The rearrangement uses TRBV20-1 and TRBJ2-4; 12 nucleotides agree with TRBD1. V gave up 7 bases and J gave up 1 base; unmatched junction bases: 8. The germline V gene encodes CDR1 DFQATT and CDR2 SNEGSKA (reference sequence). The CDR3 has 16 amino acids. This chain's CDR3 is CSVIRDRGRAKNIQYF. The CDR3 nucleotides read TGCAGTGTCATCCGGGACAGGGGGCGGGCCAAAAACATTCAGTACTTC.

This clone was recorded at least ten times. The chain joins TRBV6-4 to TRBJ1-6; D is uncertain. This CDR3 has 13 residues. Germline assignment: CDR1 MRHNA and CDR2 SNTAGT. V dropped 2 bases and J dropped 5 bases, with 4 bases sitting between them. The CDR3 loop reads CASSDRDNSPLHF. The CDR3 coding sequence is TGTGCCAGCAGTGACAGGGATAATTCACCCCTCCACTTT.

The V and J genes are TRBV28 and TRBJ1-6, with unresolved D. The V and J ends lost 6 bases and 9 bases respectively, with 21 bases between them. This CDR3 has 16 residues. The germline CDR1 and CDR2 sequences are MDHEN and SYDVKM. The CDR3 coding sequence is TGTGCCAGCAGCACCTCGCGTGCAGGTCGGCGTTCACCCCTCCACTTT. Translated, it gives CASSTSRAGRRSPLHF.

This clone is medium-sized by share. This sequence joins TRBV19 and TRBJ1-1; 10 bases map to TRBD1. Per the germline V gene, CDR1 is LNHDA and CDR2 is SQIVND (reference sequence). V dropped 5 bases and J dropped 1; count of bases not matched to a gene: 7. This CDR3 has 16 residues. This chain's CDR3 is CASSPGTGEWNTEAFF. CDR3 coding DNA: TGTGCCAGTAGTCCCGGGACAGGGGAGTGGAACACTGAAGCTTTCTTT.

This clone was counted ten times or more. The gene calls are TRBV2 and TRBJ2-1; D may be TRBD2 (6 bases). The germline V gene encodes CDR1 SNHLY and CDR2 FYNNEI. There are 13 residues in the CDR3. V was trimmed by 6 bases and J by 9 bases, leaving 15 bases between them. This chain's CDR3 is CASSPWGVGEQFF. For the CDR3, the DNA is TGTGCCAGCAGCCCATGGGGGGTGGGTGAGCAGTTCTTC.

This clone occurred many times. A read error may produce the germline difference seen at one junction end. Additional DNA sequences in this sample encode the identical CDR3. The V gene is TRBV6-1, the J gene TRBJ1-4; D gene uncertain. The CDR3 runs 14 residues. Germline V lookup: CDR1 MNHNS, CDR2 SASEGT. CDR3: CASSFHGTNEKLFF. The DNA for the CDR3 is TGTGCCAGCAGTTTCCACGGTACTAATGAAAAACTGTTCTTT.

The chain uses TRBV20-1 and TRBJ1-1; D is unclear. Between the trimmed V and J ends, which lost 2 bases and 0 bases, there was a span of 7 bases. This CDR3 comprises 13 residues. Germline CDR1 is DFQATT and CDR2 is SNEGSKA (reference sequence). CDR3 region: CSARQFMNTEAFF. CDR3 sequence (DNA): TGCAGTGCTAGACAGTTCATGAACACTGAAGCTTTCTTT.

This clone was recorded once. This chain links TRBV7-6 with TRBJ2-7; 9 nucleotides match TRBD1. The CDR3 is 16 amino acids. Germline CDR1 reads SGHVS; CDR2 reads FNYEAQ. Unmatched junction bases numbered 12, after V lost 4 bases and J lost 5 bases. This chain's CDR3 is CASSYWAGQGQDEQYF. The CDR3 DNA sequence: TGTGCCAGCAGCTACTGGGCGGGACAGGGTCAAGACGAGCAGTACTTC. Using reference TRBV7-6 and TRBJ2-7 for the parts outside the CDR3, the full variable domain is GAGVSQSPRYKVTKRGQDVALRCDPISGHVSLYWYRQALGQGPEFLTYFNYEAQQDKSGLPNDRFSAERPEGSISTLTIQRTEQRDSAMYRCASSYWAGQGQDEQYFGPGTRLTVT.

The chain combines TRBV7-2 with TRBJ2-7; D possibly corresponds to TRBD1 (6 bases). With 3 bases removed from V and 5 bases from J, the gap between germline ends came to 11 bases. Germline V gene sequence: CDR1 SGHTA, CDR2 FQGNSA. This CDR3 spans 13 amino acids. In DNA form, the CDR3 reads TGTGCCAGCAGCTTCGCAGGGGTCCACGAGCAGTACTTC. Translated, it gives CASSFAGVHEQYF. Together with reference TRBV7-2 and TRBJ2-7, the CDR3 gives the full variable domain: GAGVSQSPSNKVTEKGKDVELRCDPISGHTALYWYRQSLGQGLEFLIYFQGNSAPDKSGLPSDRFSAERTGGSVSTLTIQRTQQEDSAVYLCASSFAGVHEQYFGPGTRLTVT.

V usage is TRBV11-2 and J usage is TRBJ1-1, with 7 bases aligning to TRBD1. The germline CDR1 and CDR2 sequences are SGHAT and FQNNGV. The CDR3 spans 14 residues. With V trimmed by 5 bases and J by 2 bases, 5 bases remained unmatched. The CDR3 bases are TGTGCCAGCAGCATGCAGGGGGTCAACACTGAAGCTTTCTTT. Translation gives CASSMQGVNTEAFF.